This T cell receptor (beta chain) was observed in a study of T cell responses to AZD1222 COVID-19 vaccine. Here immunoSEQ multiplex PCR was the method, and the copy in TCRdb shows in-frame clones only, minus some. This repertoire shows roughly 120,000 clones, nearly 90% found once; its top ten account for roughly 3.2%. Trimming pared 3 bases from V and 1 base from J, leaving 9 bases between. Germline V gene lookup returns CDR1 KGHDR and CDR2 SFDVKD. The CDR3 is 14 residues long. Regarding this clone: Its antigen is still unknown.

Regarding the study as a whole: Nearly half of the spike-specific TCRs reportedly recognize variant regions that carry no mutations. Only a handful of individuals given AZD1222 were seropositive at baseline. Breadth and depth of Spike-specific TCRs rose after two AZD1222 doses.

The specimen was peripheral blood, collected on day 0 of AZD1222 vaccination. The sequence was obtained from an adult in good health. The V call is TRBV24-1, the J call TRBJ2-7, with D perhaps TRBD1 or TRBD2 (5 bases each). This chain's CDR3 is CATSDGDGSYEQYF. For the CDR3, the DNA is TGTGCCACCAGTGATGGGGACGGGTCCTACGAGCAGTACTTC.